Below are 15 T cell receptor beta chains sequenced from a single sample in a study of cytomegalovirus exposure and HLA in healthy donors (dated by TCRdb to the late 2010s). To prepare the library, the immunoSEQ multiplex PCR assay was applied. Held by TCRdb, this immuneACCESS table contains in-frame sequences only and omits some clones. Under half of the omission traces to an unresolved V gene where checked; the cause of the rest is unknown. The sample table holds roughly 330,000 clones, of which roughly 87% were seen once. Of the sample, more than 0.9% falls within the top ten clones. The sample comprised PBMCs. The receptors shown here come from a woman younger than 45 in good health and CMV-seropositive.

V gene TRBV28 combines with J gene TRBJ2-5; D is undetermined. Germline CDR1 is MDHEN and CDR2 is SYDVKM. V was shortened by 5 bases and J by 6 bases, with 10 bases between the two germline ends. The CDR3 runs 12 residues. In DNA, the CDR3 is TGTGCCAGCAGTACCTACACCCAGACCCAGTACTTC. This codes for CASSTYTQTQYF. Full variable domain (outside the CDR3, taken from reference TRBV28 and TRBJ2-5): DVKVTQSSRYLVKRTGEKVFLECVQDMDHENMFWYRQDPGLGLRLIYFSYDVKMKEKGDIPEGYSVSREKKERFSLILESASTNQTSMYLCASSTYTQTQYFGPGTRLLVL.

The chain recombines TRBV7-2 with TRBJ1-5; no clear D. Trimming took off 4 bases at V and 1 base at J, with 8 bases between the two ends. Germline CDR1 is SGHTA and CDR2 is FQGNSA. The CDR3 length is 14 residues. This chain's CDR3 is CASSYPGSNQPQHF. CDR3 DNA: TGTGCCAGCAGCTACCCGGGCAGCAATCAGCCCCAGCATTTT.

This sequence joins TRBV9 and TRBJ2-2, with D possibly being TRBD2 (6 bases). Trimming stripped 3 bases from V and 1 base from J, with 10 bases between. Germline values: CDR1 SGDLS, CDR2 YYNGEE. The length of the CDR3 is 15 residues. The CDR3 DNA is TGTGCCAGCAGCGCCCGGGACTGGAACACCGGGGAGCTGTTTTTT. Residues: CASSARDWNTGELFF. Using reference TRBV9 and TRBJ2-2 for the parts outside the CDR3, the full variable domain is DSGVTQTPKHLITATGQRVTLRCSPRSGDLSVYWYQQSLDQGLQFLIQYYNGEERAKGNILERFSAQQFPDLHSELNLSSLELGDSALYFCASSARDWNTGELFFGEGSRLTVL.

V gene TRBV18 combines with J gene TRBJ2-1; D may match TRBD1 or TRBD2 (6 bases each). The V and J ends lost 3 bases and 4 bases respectively, with 13 bases between them. The CDR3 loop spans 15 amino acids. Germline V gene data show CDR1 as KGHSH and CDR2 as LQKENI. This CDR3 is CASSPRGGIYNEQFF. The CDR3 nucleotides are TGTGCCAGCTCACCCAGGGGAGGAATTTACAATGAGCAGTTCTTC.

The chain is built from TRBV11-2 and TRBJ2-5, with D unresolved. The germline CDR1 and CDR2 sequences are SGHAT and FQNNGV. The CDR3 runs 13 residues. Trimming removed 2 bases at V and 1 base at J, with 5 bases between. DNA of the CDR3: TGTGCCAGCAGCTTATCCCCCCAAGAGACCCAGTACTTC. This encodes CASSLSPQETQYF.

The chain employs TRBV4-2 and TRBJ2-2; no clear D. Germline loops: CDR1 LGHNA, CDR2 YNFKEQ. V lost 0 bases and J 4 bases, leaving 6 bases between the germline ends. The CDR3 has 14 amino acids. CDR3 amino acids: CASSQDGSTGELFF. CDR3 nucleotide sequence: TGTGCCAGCAGCCAAGATGGAAGCACCGGGGAGCTGTTTTTT.

This rearrangement joins TRBV14 to TRBJ2-1; a weak D match, TRBD2 (5 bases). CDR3 length equals 17 residues. Germline loops: CDR1 SGHDN, CDR2 FVKESK. V was clipped by 0 bases and J by 8 bases, with 20 bases between them. The CDR3 DNA reads TGTGCCAGCAGCCAAGATCTTGGGCGGGTTGGTAGGGATGAGCAGTTCTTC. It is translated as CASSQDLGRVGRDEQFF.

This clone is a singleton in its sample. The V call is TRBV7-9, the J call TRBJ2-5; D remains ambiguous. This CDR3 is 13 amino acids long. V was pared by 8 bases and J by 5 bases, with 15 bases between. In germline, CDR1 is SEHNR, CDR2 FQNEAQ (reference sequence). The CDR3 nucleotides are TGTGCCAGCGCTTGGGATCAAGGGGAGACCCAGTACTTC. It encodes CASAWDQGETQYF.

Here the CDR3 reads CASTPSGRADGELFF. The CDR3 DNA is TGCGCCAGCACCCCTAGCGGGAGGGCCGACGGGGAGCTGTTTTTT. The chain employs TRBV4-1 and TRBJ2-2; 12 positions match TRBD2. In germline, CDR1 is MGHRA, CDR2 YSYEKL. This CDR3 has 15 amino acids. The V gene end was trimmed by 7 bases and the J gene end by 7 bases; junction bases not matched to a gene: 7.

The chain uses TRBV6-5 and TRBJ1-5; D not resolved. The V gene lost 5 bases and the J gene lost 0 bases, with 11 bases spanning the gap. Germline V lookup: CDR1 MNHEY, CDR2 SVGAGI. The CDR3 sequence is 15 residues long. The CDR3 reads CASSQDRYSNQPQHF. The DNA of the CDR3 is TGTGCCAGCAGTCAAGACCGGTATAGCAATCAGCCCCAGCATTTT.

The chain's CDR3 is CASSQQLVTKTHEQYF. DNA for the CDR3: TGCGCCAGCAGCCAACAACTAGTGACCAAGACCCACGAGCAGTACTTC. The chain couples TRBV4-3 to TRBJ2-7; a weak D match, TRBD2 (5 bases). Trimming removed 2 bases from V and 5 bases from J, with 19 bases in between. The germline V gene has CDR1 LGHNA and CDR2 YSLEER. This CDR3 has 16 residues.

The chain links TRBV11-2 to TRBJ2-7; D is ambiguous. With 2 bases removed from V and 2 bases from J, the gap between germline ends came to 7 bases. The CDR3 is made up of 13 amino acids. Germline-derived CDR1 and CDR2 are SGHAT and FQNNGV. For the CDR3, the DNA is TGTGCCAGCAGCTTAAACCTGGCCTACGAGCAGTACTTC. Its protein is CASSLNLAYEQYF.

This CDR3 reads CASNWDRSYNEQFF. CDR3 bases: TGCGCCAGCAACTGGGACAGATCCTACAATGAGCAGTTCTTC. V usage is TRBV5-1 and J usage is TRBJ2-1; 7 nucleotides match TRBD1. This CDR3 is built from 14 residues. Per the germline V gene, CDR1 is SGHRS and CDR2 is YFSETQ. V shed 6 bases and J 1 base; nucleotides not matched to a gene: 4.

CDR3 loop: CASSEDPISYNEQFF. Written as DNA, the CDR3 is TGTGCCAGCAGTGAGGACCCGATCTCCTACAATGAGCAGTTCTTC. The chain recombines TRBV2 with TRBJ2-1; D ambiguous. Germline CDR1 is SNHLY and CDR2 is FYNNEI. The germline V and J ends were trimmed by 3 bases and 0 bases, with 9 bases remaining between them. The CDR3 sequence is 15 residues long.

The chain is built from TRBV4-3 and TRBJ1-3; tentatively, D is TRBD1 (6 bases). Germline CDR1 is LGHNA and CDR2 is YSLEER. Trimming shortened V by 0 bases and J by 0 bases, and 15 bases separated the two germline ends. The CDR3 loop spans 18 amino acids. The CDR3 reads CASSQEGGQPVSGNTIYF. CDR3 in DNA: TGCGCCAGCAGCCAAGAAGGAGGACAGCCTGTCTCTGGAAACACCATATATTTT.